This TCR beta chain was observed in a study of human T cells and chemical hapten exposure (dated by TCRdb to the early 2020s). About the investigation overall: For sensitization, 2% DPC in acetone was applied to a 2 cm by 2 cm area of upper inner arm skin. Patch tests used Finn chambers with 0.01% DPC on the upper back, scored after 6 days by International Contact Dermatitis Research Group standards. The mostly female patient cohort included alopecia areata with under or over 50% scalp involvement, alopecia totalis and alopecia universalis. Libraries were pooled for sequencing, and per-sample TCR yields varied mainly because of small differences in library volumes within the pool. Twenty-nine alopecia patients gave blood for TCR sequencing at one to four time points (pre-sensitization, 2, 6 and 24 weeks). Weekly therapeutic DPC doses were additionally applied to the scalp of patients throughout the roughly 24-week study period. Blood was sampled from patients pre-sensitization (week 0) and at 2, 6 and about 24 weeks after DPC sensitization. The study tracked peripheral blood TCR repertoire changes in vivo during primary and secondary sensitization to the hapten diphenylcyclopropenone (DPC) in alopecia patients.

Broad study findings and their caveats: Repeated subsampling changed both the strength of the expansion versus patch-test correlation and the threshold at which that correlation became significant. The number of TCRs above 1 in 1000 frequency did not change with DPC sensitization; there was no evidence of global repertoire structure alterations. Expanded TCRs formed significantly more large CDR3 similarity clusters than pre-sensitization or healthy control sets, consistent with antigen-driven responses. Patch test score correlated positively with the number of PT1 expanded TCRs, reaching significance at thresholds 8, 16 and 32 but not at 4. Alopecia, a presumed autoimmune disease, was present in all patients, so the immune response of the patients might differ from that of healthy individuals.

This specimen's time point label, per the study, means: patch test 1, 2 weeks after DPC sensitization. The sample's treatment or condition label is to be understood as: therapeutic diphenylcyclopropenone sensitization with weekly scalp DPC. Blood at each patch-test visit was drawn before the patch test was applied. To be eligible, patients had to be aged 18 to 70, diagnosed with alopecia and judged suitable for DPC therapy, while pregnant patients were excluded. Total RNA was isolated from unfractionated whole blood collected in Tempus Blood RNA tubes. The sample holds many counts of this clonotype. The specificity of this receptor is unknown. Per-nucleotide qualities are absent, and no much larger clonotype sits a single base away. Libraries were prepared through RACE. The reads were generated on a NextSeq 500. During library preparation, unique molecular identifiers were attached to individual cDNA molecules so that TCRs could be counted quantitatively and reproducibly. From each blood RNA sample, both TCR alpha and TCR beta chains were sequenced. Under the source paper's analysis protocol: Samples had a median of roughly 91,000 TCRs, with a range from 23,224 to 690,600. The Decombinator software suite was used to annotate V, J and CDR3 in the TCR reads. For the PS versus PT1 abundance plots, all samples were subsampled to the same number of TCRs (28,000). TCRs were defined as expanded if absent before sensitization and observed at least eight times at the 2-week time point. TCRdb reran the public reads through fastp at Q25 and MiXCR, keeping productive beta chains. Every distinct CDR3 protein forms one entry, paired with its most common genes and DNA. Here the V and J calls rest on TCRdb's processing, not on the authors' analysis. This sample gives tens of thousands of distinct CDR3 sequences in total; 8% to 11% of them show up just once. Clones ranked in the top ten supply about 2% of the sample.

The sequencing here drew on whole blood, taken in connection with sensitization to the hapten diphenylcyclopropenone (DPC). The source is a man in his forties or fifties with alopecia areata. Some clones in this sample may be carry-over from other donors' samples.

The nucleotides read TGCAGCGTCCGGGACAGTTCCTACAATGAGCAGTTCTTC. Translation gives CSVRDSSYNEQFF. The chain employs TRBV29-1 and TRBJ2-1, and 7 bases in between align with TRBD1. From the germline V gene, CDR1 is SQVTM and CDR2 is ANQGSEA. The cysteine opens and the phenylalanine closes a CDR3 of 13 amino acids. This entry keeps only the CDR3 DNA: 39 bases, framed from base 1. V and J are trimmed by 6 bases and 1 base, and the gene matches miss 3 bases of the junction.